This is a list of T cell receptor beta chains from one sample in a study of T cell changes during pregnancy in multiple sclerosis. The protocol was immunoSEQ multiplex PCR, while the TCRdb copy is restricted to in-frame clones and leaves out a portion. The sample consists of some 31,000 clones, more than 75% of them appearing once. Sequencing used CD4+ T cells from peripheral blood mononuclear cells, obtained in the second trimester of pregnancy. The receptors here all came from a female donor in good health, enrolled as a control in a pregnancy study. Each CDR3 is given with its conserved first and last residue. D genes are given only for firm matches. A clone size is listed for some rows: how often the clone was seen (once, few, many), or a class if it is expanded.

J gene,V gene,D gene,clone size,CDR3 length,CDR3 protein,CDR3 DNA
TRBJ1-4,TRBV18,.,.,13,CASSPVQTEKLFF,TGTGCCAGCTCACCCGTTCAGACAGAAAAACTGTTTTTT
TRBJ1-2,TRBV5-5,TRBD1,.,17,CASSSPGQGSTNYGYTF,TGTGCCAGCAGCTCTCCGGGACAGGGGAGTACTAACTATGGCTACACCTTC
TRBJ1-3,TRBV29-1,TRBD1,few,14,CSVEGKQGANTIYF,TGCAGCGTTGAAGGAAAACAGGGGGCGAACACCATATATTTT
TRBJ2-5,TRBV9,TRBD2,.,18,CASSVGGLAGGLRETQYF,TGTGCCAGCAGCGTAGGAGGGCTAGCGGGGGGGCTTCGGGAGACCCAGTACTTC
TRBJ2-3,TRBV5-4,TRBD2,.,15,CASSNLAGGPDTQYF,TGTGCCAGCAGCAACCTAGCGGGAGGGCCAGATACGCAGTATTTT
TRBJ1-2,TRBV19,TRBD1,once,14,CASRVTGLTYGYTF,TGTGCCAGTAGAGTGACAGGGTTAACCTATGGCTACACCTTC
TRBJ2-2,TRBV19,TRBD2,.,18,CASSTGLAGIANTGELFF,TGTGCCAGTAGTACAGGACTAGCGGGAATCGCGAACACCGGGGAGCTGTTTTTT
TRBJ1-3,TRBV6-6,.,.,15,CASSPPLRRANTIYF,TGTGCCAGCAGCCCCCCACTAAGGCGGGCAAACACCATATATTTT
TRBJ2-7,TRBV30,.,.,13,CAWSAGNSYEQYF,TGTGCCTGGAGTGCAGGGAACTCCTACGAGCAGTACTTC
TRBJ2-1,TRBV30,TRBD2,.,14,CAWTSGSTYNEQFF,TGTGCCTGGACTAGCGGGAGCACCTACAATGAGCAGTTCTTC
TRBJ1-2,TRBV6-5,.,.,14,CASSSGTLSRGYTF,TGTGCCAGCAGTTCCGGAACACTATCGAGGGGCTACACCTTC
TRBJ1-2,TRBV6-5,.,.,14,CASSYTRQAYGYTF,TGTGCCAGCAGTTACACCAGACAAGCCTATGGCTACACCTTC
TRBJ2-3,TRBV5-1,.,.,16,CASSLVGELVTDTQYF,TGCGCCAGCAGCTTGGTGGGAGAACTCGTCACAGATACGCAGTATTTT
TRBJ1-1,TRBV7-6,.,once,13,CASSRTGYTEAFF,TGTGCCAGCAGCAGGACGGGGTACACTGAAGCTTTCTTT
TRBJ1-2,TRBV18,.,.,15,CASSPPLEGGYGYTF,TGTGCCAGCTCACCCCCATTAGAGGGCGGCTATGGCTACACCTTC
TRBJ1-6,TRBV6-5,.,.,13,CASSYGQESPLHF,TGTGCCAGCAGTTACGGCCAGGAATCACCCCTCCACTTT
TRBJ1-3,TRBV30,TRBD1,once,15,CACLGQGARGNTIYF,TGTGCCTGCCTGGGGCAGGGGGCGAGAGGAAACACCATATATTTT
TRBJ1-1,TRBV15,.,.,13,CATTSPGVAEAFF,TGTGCCACCACCTCCCCCGGGGTGGCTGAAGCTTTCTTT
TRBJ2-5,TRBV10-3,.,.,11,CAISAGETQYF,TGTGCCATCAGTGCGGGGGAGACCCAGTACTTC
TRBJ2-3,TRBV19,.,.,14,CASSGAGRTDTQYF,TGTGCCAGTTCTGGCGCGGGGCGCACAGATACGCAGTATTTT
TRBJ1-1,TRBV6-1,.,.,14,CASSATGPNTEAFF,TGTGCCAGCAGTGCAACAGGCCCGAACACTGAAGCTTTCTTT
TRBJ2-7,TRBV6-5,.,.,15,CASSSRVGGNYEQYF,TGTGCCAGCAGTTCCCGGGTAGGGGGAAACTACGAGCAGTACTTC
TRBJ2-5,TRBV14,.,.,14,CASSPRLAKETQYF,TGTGCCAGCAGCCCCCGGCTAGCGAAAGAGACCCAGTACTTC
TRBJ1-2,TRBV5-1,TRBD1,.,18,CASSLAGVGQDRGGGYTF,TGCGCCAGCAGCTTGGCCGGAGTCGGTCAGGACAGGGGGGGAGGCTACACCTTC
TRBJ2-5,TRBV9,.,.,14,CASSKSGPPETQYF,TGTGCCAGCAGTAAGTCAGGGCCCCCAGAGACCCAGTACTTC
TRBJ2-1,TRBV19,TRBD2,.,16,CASSVLAGGQYNEQFF,TGTGCCAGTAGTGTTTTAGCGGGGGGGCAGTACAATGAGCAGTTCTTC
TRBJ2-1,TRBV11-2,TRBD1,.,14,CASSRQGGYNEQFF,TGTGCCAGCAGCCGACAGGGGGGTTACAATGAGCAGTTCTTC
TRBJ2-7,TRBV27,TRBD2,.,19,CASSREAGGPFSSSYEQYF,TGTGCCAGCAGCAGAGAGGCGGGAGGGCCTTTTTCTTCGTCCTACGAGCAGTACTTC
TRBJ2-5,TRBV5-1,.,.,13,CASSLVFGETQYF,TGCGCCAGCAGCTTGGTATTCGGGGAGACCCAGTACTTC
TRBJ2-1,TRBV19,.,.,15,CASSISAGLINEQFF,TGTGCCAGTAGTATCTCGGCAGGGTTGATCAATGAGCAGTTCTTC
TRBJ2-1,TRBV18,TRBD1,.,15,CASSLGQGHANEQFF,TGTGCCAGCTCCCTGGGACAGGGGCACGCAAATGAGCAGTTCTTC
TRBJ1-2,TRBV19,TRBD1,.,14,CASRPGQADYGYTF,TGTGCCAGTAGGCCGGGACAGGCTGACTATGGCTACACCTTC
TRBJ2-7,TRBV18,TRBD2,.,15,CASSAQGGGSYEQYF,TGTGCCAGCTCAGCACAGGGCGGGGGGTCCTACGAGCAGTACTTC
TRBJ2-5,TRBV30,TRBD1,.,15,CAWSIGQGAEETQYF,TGTGCCTGGAGTATAGGGCAGGGGGCAGAGGAGACCCAGTACTTC
TRBJ1-5,TRBV15,.,.,16,CATSRDLYQGKQPQHF,TGTGCCACCAGCAGAGATCTTTATCAGGGGAAACAGCCCCAGCATTTT
TRBJ1-5,TRBV23-1,.,.,15,CASSQSVQSGQPQHF,TGCGCCAGCAGTCAATCGGTACAGTCCGGTCAGCCCCAGCATTTT
TRBJ2-6,TRBV19,.,.,16,CASSPGRGSGANVLTF,TGTGCCAGTAGTCCAGGGCGGGGCTCTGGGGCCAACGTCCTGACTTTC
TRBJ2-1,TRBV19,TRBD2,.,17,CASSIVRTSGGAREQFF,TGTGCCAGTAGTATAGTTCGGACTAGCGGGGGGGCTCGTGAGCAGTTCTTC
TRBJ2-2,TRBV11-3,.,.,14,CASTRIRDSGELFF,TGTGCCAGCACCAGGATTCGGGATTCCGGGGAGCTGTTTTTT
TRBJ2-2,TRBV5-6,.,.,13,CASSLADTGELFF,TGTGCCAGCAGCTTAGCGGACACCGGGGAGCTGTTTTTT
TRBJ1-6,TRBV6-4,.,.,14,CASRGQSGNSPLHF,TGTGCCAGCAGGGGGCAATCAGGAAATTCACCCCTCCACTTT
TRBJ2-5,TRBV2,TRBD2,.,18,CASPSISEGGFAGETQYF,TGTGCCAGCCCTTCAATATCGGAGGGAGGGTTCGCCGGTGAGACCCAGTACTTC
TRBJ1-4,TRBV27,.,.,14,CASNYRGANEKLFF,TGTGCCAGCAATTACCGGGGAGCTAATGAAAAACTGTTTTTT
TRBJ2-5,TRBV2,.,.,15,CASSRLSKYQETQYF,TGTGCCAGCAGTCGATTGTCTAAGTACCAAGAGACCCAGTACTTC
TRBJ1-6,TRBV19,TRBD1,.,15,CASTEGQSYNSPLHF,TGTGCCAGTACCGAGGGACAGTCCTATAATTCACCCCTCCACTTT
TRBJ1-1,TRBV4-1,.,.,16,CASSQVFLQGNTEAFF,TGCGCCAGCAGCCAGGTCTTCCTACAGGGGAACACTGAAGCTTTCTTT
TRBJ1-1,TRBV30,.,few,15,CAWSIQTIMNTEAFF,TGTGCCTGGAGTATCCAGACAATAATGAACACTGAAGCTTTCTTT
TRBJ2-2,TRBV7-9,TRBD1,.,17,CASSLPKGQGLSGELFF,TGTGCCAGCAGCCTCCCAAAGGGACAGGGATTATCCGGGGAGCTGTTTTTT
TRBJ2-1,TRBV11-2,.,once,15,CASRKEESSYNEQFF,TGTGCCAGCAGGAAGGAGGAGAGCTCCTACAATGAGCAGTTCTTC
TRBJ2-1,TRBV19,.,.,15,CASSIGLEGVGEQFF,TGTGCCAGTAGTATAGGGCTAGAGGGGGTCGGTGAGCAGTTCTTC
TRBJ2-3,TRBV7-7,TRBD2,.,13,CASSGGEADTQYF,TGTGCTAGCAGCGGGGGGGAGGCCGATACGCAGTATTTT
TRBJ1-4,TRBV29-1,TRBD1,.,13,CSVSTGGGEKLFF,TGCAGCGTTTCGACAGGGGGCGGTGAAAAACTGTTTTTT